The 3 T cell receptor beta chains in this list originate from one sample, sequenced in a study of OX40 agonist ivuxolimab in advanced cancers. Assay used: immunoSEQ multiplex PCR; TCRdb lists only in-frame clones, some missing. Altogether around 110,000 clones are present, about nine tenths being singletons, with the ten largest covering around 0.47%. This material consisted of CD4+ or CD8+ T cells sorted from blood, taken in a trial of the OX40 agonist ivuxolimab. Receptors were obtained from an adult with an advanced solid tumor such as melanoma, head and neck, liver or kidney cancer.

This chain joins TRBV2 and TRBJ2-7, with D possibly matching TRBD2 (6 bases). The germline CDR1 and CDR2 sequences are SNHLY and FYNNEI. The V gene lost 7 bases and the J gene lost 2 bases, with 15 bases spanning the gap. This CDR3 has 14 residues. As DNA, the CDR3 is TGTGCCAGCAAACCGGGACTGGGAACCTACGAGCAGTACTTC. Its protein product is CASKPGLGTYEQYF.

The rearrangement links TRBV28 to TRBJ2-1; a weak D match, TRBD2 (7 bases). Germline V gene lookup returns CDR1 MDHEN and CDR2 SYDVKM. The CDR3 length is 15 residues. V lost 2 bases and J lost 10, with 18 bases in between. CDR3 nucleotide sequence: TGTGCCAGCAGTTTAGCCCGACGGGGGGCCAGAGAGCAGTTCTTC. This codes for CASSLARRGAREQFF.

This rearrangement joins TRBV7-8 to TRBJ2-3, with 10 nucleotides matching TRBD2. The CDR3 totals 15 residues. Germline-derived CDR1 and CDR2 are SGHVS and FQNEAQ. Unmatched junction bases numbered 1, after V lost 3 bases and J lost 1 base. CDR3 DNA sequence: TGTGCCAGCAGCTTCCTAGCGGGGGGCACAGATACGCAGTATTTT. Its translation: CASSFLAGGTDTQYF.